The subject of this entry is one T cell receptor beta chain. TCRdb's copy holds only in-frame clones and misses some; the assay was immunoSEQ multiplex PCR. The sample gives approximately 470,000 clones, about 90% of which show up once; about 0.7% is in the top ten. This entry is derived from a study of blood T cell repertoires in COVID-19. Clinical history reported by participants formed the basis on which cohorts were assigned. Cohort 3 recovery required two negative PCRs, clearance, or symptom resolution. The material sequenced was PBMCs or T cells enriched from blood (not recorded which). The sequence derives from a woman aged 18-30 years who had recovered from COVID-19.

The CDR3 DNA is TGTGCCTGGATCCCGGACAGGGGTTACGAGCAGTACTTC. It codes for CAWIPDRGYEQYF. The chain is built from TRBV30 and TRBJ2-7; the match to TRBD1 covers 9 bases. This CDR3 comprises 13 residues. Germline CDR1 and CDR2: GTSNPN and SVGIG (reference sequence). Germline trimming cut 4 bases from V and 4 bases from J; bases unmatched to any gene: 5.